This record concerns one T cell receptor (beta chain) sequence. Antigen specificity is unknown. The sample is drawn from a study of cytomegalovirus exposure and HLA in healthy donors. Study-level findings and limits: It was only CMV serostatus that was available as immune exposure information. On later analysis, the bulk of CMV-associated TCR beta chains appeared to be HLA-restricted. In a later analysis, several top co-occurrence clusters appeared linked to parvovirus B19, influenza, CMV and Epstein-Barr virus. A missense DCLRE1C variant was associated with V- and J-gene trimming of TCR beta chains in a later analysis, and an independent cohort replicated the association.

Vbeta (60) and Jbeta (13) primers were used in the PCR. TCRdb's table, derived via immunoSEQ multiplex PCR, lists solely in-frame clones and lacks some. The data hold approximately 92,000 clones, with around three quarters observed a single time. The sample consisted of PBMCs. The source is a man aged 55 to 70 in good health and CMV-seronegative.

CDR3 sequence: CASRRRGSQETQYF. As DNA, the CDR3 is TGTGCCAGCAGGCGCAGGGGTTCCCAAGAGACCCAGTACTTC. This rearrangement joins TRBV7-2 to TRBJ2-5; D is perhaps TRBD1 (6 bases). Per germline, CDR1 SGHTA and CDR2 FQGNSA. V was clipped by 6 bases and J by 1 base, with 12 bases between them. CDR3 size: 14 residues.